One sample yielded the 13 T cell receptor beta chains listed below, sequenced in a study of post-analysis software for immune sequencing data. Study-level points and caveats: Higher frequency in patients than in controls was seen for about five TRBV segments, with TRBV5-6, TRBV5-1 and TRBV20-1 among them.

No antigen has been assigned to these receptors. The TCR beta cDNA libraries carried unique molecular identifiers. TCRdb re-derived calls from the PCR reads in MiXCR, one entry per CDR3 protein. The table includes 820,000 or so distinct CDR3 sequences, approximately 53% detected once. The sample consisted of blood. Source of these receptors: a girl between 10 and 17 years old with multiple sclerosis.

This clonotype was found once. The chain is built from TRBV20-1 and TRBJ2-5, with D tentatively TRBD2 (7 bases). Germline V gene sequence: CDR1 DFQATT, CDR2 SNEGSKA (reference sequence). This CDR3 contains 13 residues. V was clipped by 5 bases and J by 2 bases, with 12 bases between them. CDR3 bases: TGCAGTGCTCGTAAGGGGGGGCAAGAGACCCAGTACTTC. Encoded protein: CSARKGGQETQYF.

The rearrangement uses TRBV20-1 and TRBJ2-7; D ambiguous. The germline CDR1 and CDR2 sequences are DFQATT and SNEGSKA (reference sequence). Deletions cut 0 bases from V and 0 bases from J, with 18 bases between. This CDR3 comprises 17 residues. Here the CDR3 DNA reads TGCAGTGCTAGAGATGTGGGGATGTGGTTCCCCTCCTACGAGCAGTACTTC. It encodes CSARDVGMWFPSYEQYF.

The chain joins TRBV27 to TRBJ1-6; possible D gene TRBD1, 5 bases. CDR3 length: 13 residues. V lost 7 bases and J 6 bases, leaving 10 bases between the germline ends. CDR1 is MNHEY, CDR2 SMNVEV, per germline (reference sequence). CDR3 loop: CASTRGSNSPLHF. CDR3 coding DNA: TGTGCCAGCACCCGGGGCAGTAATTCACCCCTCCACTTT.

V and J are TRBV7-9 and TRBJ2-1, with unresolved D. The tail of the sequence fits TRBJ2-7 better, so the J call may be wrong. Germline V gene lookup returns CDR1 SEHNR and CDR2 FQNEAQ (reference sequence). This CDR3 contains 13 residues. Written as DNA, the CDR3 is TGTGCCAGCAGCGACTCCCTCTACAATGAGCAGTACTTC. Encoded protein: CASSDSLYNEQYF.

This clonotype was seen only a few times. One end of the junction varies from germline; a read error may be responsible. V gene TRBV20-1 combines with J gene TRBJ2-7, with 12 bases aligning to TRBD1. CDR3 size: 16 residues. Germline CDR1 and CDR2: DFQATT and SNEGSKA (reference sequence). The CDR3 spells CSARGPGTGGSHEQYF. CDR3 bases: TGCAGTGCTAGAGGTCCCGGGACAGGGGGCTCCCACGAGCAGTACTTC.

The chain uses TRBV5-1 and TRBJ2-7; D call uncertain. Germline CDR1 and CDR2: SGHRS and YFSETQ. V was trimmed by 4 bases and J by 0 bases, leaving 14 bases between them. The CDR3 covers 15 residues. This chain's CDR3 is CASSTPGVSSYEQYF. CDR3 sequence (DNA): TGCGCCAGCAGCACACCCGGCGTATCCTCCTACGAGCAGTACTTC.

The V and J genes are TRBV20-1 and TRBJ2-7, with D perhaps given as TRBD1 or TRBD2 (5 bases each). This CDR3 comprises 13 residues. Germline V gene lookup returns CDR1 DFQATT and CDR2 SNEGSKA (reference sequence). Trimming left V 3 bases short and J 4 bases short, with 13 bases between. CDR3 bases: TGCAGTGCTAGGGGACGGATAGATTACGAGCAGTACTTC. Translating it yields CSARGRIDYEQYF.

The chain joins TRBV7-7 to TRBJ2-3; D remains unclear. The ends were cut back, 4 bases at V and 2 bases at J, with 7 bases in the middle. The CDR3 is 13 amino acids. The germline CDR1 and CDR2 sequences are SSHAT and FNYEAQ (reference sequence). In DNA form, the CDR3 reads TGTGCCAGCAGCTCCCGATACACAGATACGCAGTATTTT. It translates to CASSSRYTDTQYF.

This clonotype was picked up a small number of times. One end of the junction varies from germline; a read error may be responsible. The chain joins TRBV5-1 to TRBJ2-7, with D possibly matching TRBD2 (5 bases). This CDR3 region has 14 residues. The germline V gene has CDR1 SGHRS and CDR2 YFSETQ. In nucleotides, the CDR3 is TGTGCCAGCAGCTTGTCGCCGGGATCCTACGAGCAGTACTTC. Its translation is CASSLSPGSYEQYF.

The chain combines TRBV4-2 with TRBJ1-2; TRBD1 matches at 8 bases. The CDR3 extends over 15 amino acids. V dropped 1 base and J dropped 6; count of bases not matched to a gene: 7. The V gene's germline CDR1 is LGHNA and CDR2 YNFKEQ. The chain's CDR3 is CASSQAGQDFDGYTF. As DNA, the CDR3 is TGTGCCAGCAGCCAAGCGGGACAGGACTTCGATGGCTACACCTTC.

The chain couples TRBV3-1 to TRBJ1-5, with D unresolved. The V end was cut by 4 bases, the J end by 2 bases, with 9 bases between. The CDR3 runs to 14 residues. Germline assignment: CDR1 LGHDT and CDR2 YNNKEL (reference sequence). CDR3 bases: TGTGCCAGCAGCCCGATCATGGGCAATCAGCCCCAGCATTTT. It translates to CASSPIMGNQPQHF.

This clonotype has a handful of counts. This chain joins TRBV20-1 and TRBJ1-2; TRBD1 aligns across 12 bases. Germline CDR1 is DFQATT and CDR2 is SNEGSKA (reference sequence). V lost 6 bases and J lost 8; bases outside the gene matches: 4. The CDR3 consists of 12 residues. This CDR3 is CSAGQGAEGYTF. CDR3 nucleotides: TGCAGTGCGGGACAGGGGGCGGAGGGCTACACCTTC.

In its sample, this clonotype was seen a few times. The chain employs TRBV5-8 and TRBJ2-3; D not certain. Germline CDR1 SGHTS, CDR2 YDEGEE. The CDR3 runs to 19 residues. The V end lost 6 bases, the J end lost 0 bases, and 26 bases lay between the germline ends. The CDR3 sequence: CASNDIGRKTSPSTDTQYF. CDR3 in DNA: TGTGCCAGCAACGACATCGGACGGAAGACTTCGCCTAGCACAGATACGCAGTATTTT.